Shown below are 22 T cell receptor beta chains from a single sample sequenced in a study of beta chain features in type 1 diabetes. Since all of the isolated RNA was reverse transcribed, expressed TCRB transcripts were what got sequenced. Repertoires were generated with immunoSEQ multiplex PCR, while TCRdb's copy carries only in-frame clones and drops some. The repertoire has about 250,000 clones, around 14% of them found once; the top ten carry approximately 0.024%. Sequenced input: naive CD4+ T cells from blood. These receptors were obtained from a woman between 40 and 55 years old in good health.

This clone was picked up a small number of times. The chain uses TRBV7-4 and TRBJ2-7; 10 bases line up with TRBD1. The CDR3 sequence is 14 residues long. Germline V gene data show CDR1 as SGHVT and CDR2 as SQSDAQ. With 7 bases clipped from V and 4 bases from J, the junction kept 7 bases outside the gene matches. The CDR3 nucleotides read TGTGCCAGCACGTGGGGGGACAGGGGTTACGAGCAGTACTTC. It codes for CASTWGDRGYEQYF. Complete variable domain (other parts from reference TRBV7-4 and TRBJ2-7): GAGVSQSPRYKVAKRGRDVALRCDSISGHVTLYWYRQTLGQGSEVLTYSQSDAQRDKSGRPSGRFSAERPERSVSTLKIQRTEQGDSAVYLCASTWGDRGYEQYFGPGTRLTVT.

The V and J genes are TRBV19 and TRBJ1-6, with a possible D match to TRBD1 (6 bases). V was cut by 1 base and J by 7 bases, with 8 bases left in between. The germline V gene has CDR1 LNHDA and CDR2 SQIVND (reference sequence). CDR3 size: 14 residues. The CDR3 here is CASSIGDRNSPLHF. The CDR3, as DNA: TGTGCCAGTAGTATAGGAGACAGGAATTCACCCCTCCACTTT.

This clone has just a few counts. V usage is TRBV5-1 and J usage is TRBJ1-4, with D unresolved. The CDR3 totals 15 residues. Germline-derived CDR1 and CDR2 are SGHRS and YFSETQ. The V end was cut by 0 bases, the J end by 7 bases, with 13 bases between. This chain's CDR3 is CASSLAADVGEKLFF. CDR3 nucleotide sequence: TGCGCCAGCAGCTTGGCCGCGGATGTTGGTGAAAAACTGTTTTTT.

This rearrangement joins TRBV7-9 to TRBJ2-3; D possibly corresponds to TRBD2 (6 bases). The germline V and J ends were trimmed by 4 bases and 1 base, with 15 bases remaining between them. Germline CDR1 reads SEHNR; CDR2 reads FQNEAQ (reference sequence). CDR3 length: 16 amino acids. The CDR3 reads CASSSTAGRGTDTQYF. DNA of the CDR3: TGTGCCAGCAGCTCCACCGCGGGGCGGGGCACAGATACGCAGTATTTT.

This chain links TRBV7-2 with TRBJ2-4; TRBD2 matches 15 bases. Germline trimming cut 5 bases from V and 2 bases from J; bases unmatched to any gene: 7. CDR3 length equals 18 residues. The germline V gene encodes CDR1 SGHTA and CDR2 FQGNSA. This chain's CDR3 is CASSIGTSGGPTKNIQYF. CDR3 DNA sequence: TGTGCCAGCAGCATAGGGACTAGCGGGGGGCCGACCAAAAACATTCAGTACTTC. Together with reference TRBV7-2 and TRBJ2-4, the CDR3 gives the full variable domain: GAGVSQSPSNKVTEKGKDVELRCDPISGHTALYWYRQSLGQGLEFLIYFQGNSAPDKSGLPSDRFSAERTGGSVSTLTIQRTQQEDSAVYLCASSIGTSGGPTKNIQYFGAGTRLSVL.

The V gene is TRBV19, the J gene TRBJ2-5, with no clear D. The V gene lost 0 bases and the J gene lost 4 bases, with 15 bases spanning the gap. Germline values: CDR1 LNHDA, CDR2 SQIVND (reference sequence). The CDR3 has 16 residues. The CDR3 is CASSIDLFRSGETQYF. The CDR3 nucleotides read TGTGCCAGTAGTATAGATCTATTTAGATCGGGAGAGACCCAGTACTTC.

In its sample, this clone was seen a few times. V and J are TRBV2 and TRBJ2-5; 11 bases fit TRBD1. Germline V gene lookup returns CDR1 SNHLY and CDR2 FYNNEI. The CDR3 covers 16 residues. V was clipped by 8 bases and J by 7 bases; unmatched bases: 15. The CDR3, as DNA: TGTGCCAGCGGCCGGACAGGGGGCAGGAGTGGTGGGACCCAGTACTTC. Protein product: CASGRTGGRSGGTQYF.

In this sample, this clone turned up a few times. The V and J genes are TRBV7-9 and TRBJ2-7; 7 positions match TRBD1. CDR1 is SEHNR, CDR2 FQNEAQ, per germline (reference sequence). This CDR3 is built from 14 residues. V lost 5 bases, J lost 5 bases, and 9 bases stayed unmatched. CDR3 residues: CASSPGQYEDEQYF. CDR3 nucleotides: TGTGCCAGCAGCCCGGGACAGTACGAAGACGAGCAGTACTTC.

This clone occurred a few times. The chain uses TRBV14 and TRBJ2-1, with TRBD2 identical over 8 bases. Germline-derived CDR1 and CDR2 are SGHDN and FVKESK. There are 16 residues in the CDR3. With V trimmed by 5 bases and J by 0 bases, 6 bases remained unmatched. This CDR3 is CASSGLAGSSYNEQFF. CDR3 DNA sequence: TGTGCCAGCAGCGGATTAGCGGGAAGCTCCTACAATGAGCAGTTCTTC.

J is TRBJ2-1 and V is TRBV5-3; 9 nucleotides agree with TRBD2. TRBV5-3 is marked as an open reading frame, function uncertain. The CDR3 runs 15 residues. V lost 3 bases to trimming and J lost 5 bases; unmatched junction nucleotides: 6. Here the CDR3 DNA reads TGTGCCAGAAGCTCCTTGGGGACTAGCCACAATGAGCAGTTCTTC. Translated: CARSSLGTSHNEQFF.

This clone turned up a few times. CDR3 amino acids: CASSPNGLAGGTDTQYF. The DNA of the CDR3 is TGTGCCAGCAGCCCAAATGGCTTGGCGGGGGGAACAGATACGCAGTATTTT. V and J are TRBV2 and TRBJ2-3; TRBD2 agrees at 8 bases. The V gene's germline CDR1 is SNHLY and CDR2 FYNNEI. The length of the CDR3 is 17 residues. After removal of 6 bases from V and 3 bases from J, the junction contained 14 bases not matched to a gene. The complete variable domain, with remaining parts taken from reference TRBV2 and TRBJ2-3, reads EPEVTQTPSHQVTQMGQEVILRCVPISNHLYFYWYRQILGQKVEFLVSFYNNEISEKSEIFDDQFSVERPDGSNFTLKIRSTKLEDSAMYFCASSPNGLAGGTDTQYFGPGTRLTVL.

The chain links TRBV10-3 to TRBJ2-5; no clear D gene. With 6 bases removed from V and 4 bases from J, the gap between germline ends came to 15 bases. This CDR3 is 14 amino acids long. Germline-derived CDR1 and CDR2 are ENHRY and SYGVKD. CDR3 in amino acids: CAIRPGKAPETQYF. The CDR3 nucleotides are TGTGCCATCAGACCAGGAAAAGCCCCAGAGACCCAGTACTTC.

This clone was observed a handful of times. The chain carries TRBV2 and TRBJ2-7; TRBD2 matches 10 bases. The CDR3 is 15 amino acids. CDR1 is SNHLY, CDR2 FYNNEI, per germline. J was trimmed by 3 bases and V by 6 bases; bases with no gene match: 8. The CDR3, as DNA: TGTGCCAGCAGCGCTCTAGCGGGGGCCGACTACGAGCAGTACTTC. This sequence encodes CASSALAGADYEQYF.

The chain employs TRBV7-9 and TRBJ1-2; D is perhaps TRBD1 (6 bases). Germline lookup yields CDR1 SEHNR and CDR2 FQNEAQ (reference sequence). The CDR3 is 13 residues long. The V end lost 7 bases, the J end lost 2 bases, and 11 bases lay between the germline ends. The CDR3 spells CASMRGTNYGYTF. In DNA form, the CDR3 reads TGTGCCAGCATGAGGGGGACGAACTATGGCTACACCTTC.

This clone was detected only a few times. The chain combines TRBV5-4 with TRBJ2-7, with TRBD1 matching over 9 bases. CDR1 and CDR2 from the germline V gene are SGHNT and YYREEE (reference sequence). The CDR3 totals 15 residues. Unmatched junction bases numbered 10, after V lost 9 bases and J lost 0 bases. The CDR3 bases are TGTGCCACCAATTCCCGGGACAGGGTCTCCTACGAGCAGTACTTC. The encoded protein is CATNSRDRVSYEQYF.

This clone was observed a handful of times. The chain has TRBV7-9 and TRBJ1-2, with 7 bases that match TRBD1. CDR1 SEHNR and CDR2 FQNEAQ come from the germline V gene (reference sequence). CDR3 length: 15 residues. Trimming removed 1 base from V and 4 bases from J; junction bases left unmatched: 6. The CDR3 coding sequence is TGTGCCAGCAGCTTAGGAGAAGGGGGCACCTATGGCTACACCTTC. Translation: CASSLGEGGTYGYTF. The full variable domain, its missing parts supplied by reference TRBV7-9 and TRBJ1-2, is DTGVSQNPRHKITKRGQNVTFRCDPISEHNRLYWYRQTLGQGPEFLTYFQNEAQLEKSRLLSDRFSAERPKGSFSTLEIQRTEQGDSAMYLCASSLGEGGTYGYTFGSGTRLTVV.

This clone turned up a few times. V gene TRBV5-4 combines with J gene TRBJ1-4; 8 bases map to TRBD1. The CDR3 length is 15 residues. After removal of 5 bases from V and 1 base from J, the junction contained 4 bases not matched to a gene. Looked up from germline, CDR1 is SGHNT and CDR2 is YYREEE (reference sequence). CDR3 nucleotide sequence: TGTGCCAGCAGTCCCACAGGGGGAACTAATGAAAAACTGTTTTTT. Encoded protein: CASSPTGGTNEKLFF. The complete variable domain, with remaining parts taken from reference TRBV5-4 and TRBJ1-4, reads ETGVTQSPTHLIKTRGQQVTLRCSSQSGHNTVSWYQQALGQGPQFIFQYYREEENGRGNFPPRFSGLQFPNYSSELNVNALELDDSALYLCASSPTGGTNEKLFFGSGTQLSVL.

CDR3 DNA sequence: TGCGCCAGCAGCTTTGGTGGACAGGGGGATGTGGAGACCCAGTACTTC. As protein: CASSFGGQGDVETQYF. The rearrangement links TRBV5-1 to TRBJ2-5; TRBD1 agrees at 10 bases. V lost 2 bases and J lost 5; bases outside the gene matches: 9. The CDR3 spans 16 residues. Germline V gives CDR1 SGHRS, CDR2 YFSETQ. Using reference TRBV5-1 and TRBJ2-5 for the parts outside the CDR3, the full variable domain is KAGVTQTPRYLIKTRGQQVTLSCSPISGHRSVSWYQQTPGQGLQFLFEYFSETQRNKGNFPGRFSGRQFSNSRSEMNVSTLELGDSALYLCASSFGGQGDVETQYFGPGTRLLVL.

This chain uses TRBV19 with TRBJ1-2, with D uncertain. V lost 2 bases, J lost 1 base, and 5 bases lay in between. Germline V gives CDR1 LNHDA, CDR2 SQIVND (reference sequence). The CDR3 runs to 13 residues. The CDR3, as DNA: TGTGCCAGTAGTATATCTAATAACTATGGCTACACCTTC. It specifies CASSISNNYGYTF.

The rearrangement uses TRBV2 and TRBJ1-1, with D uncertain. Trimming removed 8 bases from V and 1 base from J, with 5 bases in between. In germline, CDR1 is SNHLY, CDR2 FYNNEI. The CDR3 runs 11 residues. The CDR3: CASAANTEAFF. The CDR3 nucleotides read TGTGCCAGCGCGGCGAACACTGAAGCTTTCTTT.

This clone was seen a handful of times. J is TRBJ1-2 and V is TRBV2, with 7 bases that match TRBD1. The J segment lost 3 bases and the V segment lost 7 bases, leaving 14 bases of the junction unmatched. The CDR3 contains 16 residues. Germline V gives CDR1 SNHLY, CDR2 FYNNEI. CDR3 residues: CASTRERQGVDYGYTF. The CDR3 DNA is TGTGCCAGCACCCGAGAGAGGCAGGGGGTCGACTATGGCTACACCTTC. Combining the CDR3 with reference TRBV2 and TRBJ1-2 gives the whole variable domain EPEVTQTPSHQVTQMGQEVILRCVPISNHLYFYWYRQILGQKVEFLVSFYNNEISEKSEIFDDQFSVERPDGSNFTLKIRSTKLEDSAMYFCASTRERQGVDYGYTFGSGTRLTVV.

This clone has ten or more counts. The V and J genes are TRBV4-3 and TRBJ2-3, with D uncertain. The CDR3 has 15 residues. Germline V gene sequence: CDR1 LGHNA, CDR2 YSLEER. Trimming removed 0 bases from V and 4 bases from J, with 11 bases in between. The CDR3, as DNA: TGCGCCAGCAGCCAAGATCTGGGCGTGGCAGATACGCAGTATTTT. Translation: CASSQDLGVADTQYF.